The sequence of this T cell receptor beta chain was determined in a study of OX40 agonist ivuxolimab in advanced cancers. The germline CDR1 and CDR2 sequences are SGHRS and YFSETQ. The CDR3 runs to 16 residues. The ends lost 4 bases at V and 0 bases at J; junction bases unmatched: 9. Clones were sequenced by immunoSEQ multiplex PCR, and TCRdb holds only the in-frame ones, with some missing. The sample consists of some 87,000 clones, about 89% of them appearing once. This clonotype originated in an adult with an advanced solid tumor such as melanoma, head and neck, liver or kidney cancer. Sequences were derived from CD4+ or CD8+ T cells sorted from blood, sampled in a trial of the OX40 agonist ivuxolimab. This chain uses TRBV5-1 with TRBJ2-7, with 8 nucleotides matching TRBD1. This chain's CDR3 is CASSGQGATSSYEQYF. DNA for the CDR3: TGCGCCAGCAGCGGTCAGGGGGCCACTAGCTCCTACGAGCAGTACTTC.